This TCR beta chain is drawn from a study of blood T cell repertoires in COVID-19. Study-wide context: The study drew acute and convalescent COVID-19 samples from the United States, Italy and Spain. Sample material is recorded as cDNA or gDNA derived from T cells, B-cell-depleted T cells, or PBMCs.

Germline assignment: CDR1 MGHRA and CDR2 YSYEKL. The junction had 7 bases not matched to a gene; V was cut back by 5 bases and J by 2 bases. The CDR3 is 15 residues long. In the original analysis: Estimation of nucleated cell counts relied on the amplification of reference gene primers. Using immunoSEQ multiplex PCR, the repertoire was profiled, and TCRdb retains in-frame clones only, with some absent. D and trimming were read from the DNA, whereas the V and J calls and clone size are those reported in that table. The table shows about 220,000 clones, with about 90% occurring only once. The clonotype was recovered from a man younger than 45 who had been exposed to COVID-19. Sequenced: PBMCs or T cells enriched from blood (not recorded which). The genes are TRBV4-1 and TRBJ2-7, with 9 bases identical to TRBD2. CDR3 amino acids: CASSSPTSGAYEQYF. As DNA, the CDR3 is TGCGCCAGCAGCTCCCCGACTAGCGGAGCCTACGAGCAGTACTTC.